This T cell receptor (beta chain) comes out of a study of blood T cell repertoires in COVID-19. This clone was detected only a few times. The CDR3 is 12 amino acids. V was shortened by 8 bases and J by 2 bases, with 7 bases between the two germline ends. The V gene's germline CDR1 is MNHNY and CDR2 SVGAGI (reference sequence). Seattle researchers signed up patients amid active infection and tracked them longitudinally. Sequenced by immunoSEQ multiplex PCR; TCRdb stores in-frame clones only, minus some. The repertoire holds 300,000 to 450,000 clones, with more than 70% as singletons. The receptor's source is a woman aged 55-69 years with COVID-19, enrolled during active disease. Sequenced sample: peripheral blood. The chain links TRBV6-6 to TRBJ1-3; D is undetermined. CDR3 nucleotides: TGTGCCAGCTACCGGGCTGGAAACACCATATATTTT. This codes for CASYRAGNTIYF.